The present T cell receptor beta chain was sequenced within a study of cytomegalovirus exposure and HLA in healthy donors. The V segment lost 5 bases and the J segment 1 base; nucleotides outside the gene matches: 18. Germline V gene sequence: CDR1 MGHRA, CDR2 YSYEKL. The CDR3 contains 19 residues. Broader study findings: Rarity marked most TCR sequences, yet some public TCRs occurred in many donors. Associated with cytomegalovirus, according to the listing, were 150 to 200 TCR beta chains.

The assay was immunoSEQ multiplex PCR, and TCRdb's table has in-frame clones only and misses some. The table records 78,000 or so clones, almost 97% of them present only once. Turning to this clone: Its cognate antigen is unknown.

These donors were members of the roughly 120-subject validation cohort, a group separate from the approximately 620-subject first cohort. The chain is built from TRBV4-1 and TRBJ2-3, with 7 bases identical to TRBD2. The sequence came from a young man in good health and CMV-seropositive. Sequenced input: PBMCs. The CDR3 region is CASSETQRLPSGGTDTQYF. CDR3 nucleotides: TGCGCCAGCAGCGAAACTCAACGCCTACCTAGCGGTGGCACAGATACGCAGTATTTT.